These T cell receptor beta chains were read from a single sample in a study of blood T cells in healthy people across ages. From the 5' RACE reads, TCRdb called clonotypes with MiXCR, one entry per CDR3 protein. The data show about 1,000,000 distinct CDR3 sequences, with over 35% seen just once and 18% held by the top ten. Sequencing used blood. The receptors derive from a woman between 55 and 75 years old in good health. Both conserved end residues are part of each CDR3. The D gene is left open where the match is weak. Some rows have no size entry. The others give once, few or many, or a class for an expanded clone.

size | J | D | V | length | DNA | CDR3
few | TRBJ2-5 | NA | TRBV2 | 14 | TGTGCCAGCAAGGCAGGGAGGTACCAAGAGACCCAGTACTTC | CASKAGRYQETQYF
NA | TRBJ2-5 | TRBD2 | TRBV27 | 16 | TGTGCCAGCAGTTTTGGGGGACTAGCGGCTCAAGAGACCCAGTACTTC | CASSFGGLAAQETQYF
NA | TRBJ2-3 | NA | TRBV10-1 | 14 | TGCGCCAGCAGTGAGTCGAGGACGGCTTATACGCAGTATTTT | CASSESRTAYTQYF
NA | TRBJ2-7 | TRBD2 | TRBV29-1 | 15 | TGCAGCGTTGAATTCGGCACTAGCGGGAGATGCGAGCAGTACTTC | CSVEFGTSGRCEQYF
few | TRBJ2-7 | TRBD1 | TRBV6-5 | 16 | TGTGCCAGCAGTTACTCCCGGACAGGGAGATCCTACGAGCAGTACTTC | CASSYSRTGRSYEQYF
NA | TRBJ2-5 | NA | TRBV5-6 | 13 | TGTGCCAGCAGCGTACCTGGACTAGAGACCCAGTACTTC | CASSVPGLETQYF
once | TRBJ1-5 | NA | TRBV20-1 | 13 | TGCAGTGCTACATCGACAGTGAGGCAGCCCCAGCATTTT | CSATSTVRQPQHF
NA | TRBJ1-1 | NA | TRBV27 | 15 | TGTGCCAGCAGTTTAGTTTCGTCGAAGAACACTGAAGCTTTCTTT | CASSLVSSKNTEAFF
few | TRBJ2-7 | NA | TRBV6-2/TRBV6-3 | 13 | TGTGCCAGCAGTGACGCAGGGAACTACGAGCAGTACTTC | CASSDAGNYEQYF
NA | TRBJ2-1 | TRBD2 | TRBV6-5 | 16 | TGTGCCAGCAGTTACTCGTCGGCGGGAGGGCCCTATGAGCAGTTCTTC | CASSYSSAGGPYEQFF
NA | TRBJ2-7 | NA | TRBV2 | 14 | TGTGCCAGCAAAGAACAGGGTCCCACCTACGAGCAGTACTTC | CASKEQGPTYEQYF
NA | TRBJ2-5 | NA | TRBV29-1 | 12 | TGCAGCGTGCTCCAGCTTCAAGAGACCCAGTACTTC | CSVLQLQETQYF
NA | TRBJ2-3 | NA | TRBV20-1 | 16 | TGCAGTGCTAGAGGAGGGCTAGAGGCTGGCACAGATACGCAGTATTTT | CSARGGLEAGTDTQYF
few | TRBJ2-7 | TRBD1 | TRBV5-1 | 14 | TGCGCCAGCAGCCTGCTACAGGGGGTATACGAGCAGTACTTC | CASSLLQGVYEQYF
few | TRBJ2-7 | TRBD2 | TRBV18 | 15 | TGTGCCAGCTCATCTAGCGGGAGAAGCAACAATGAGCAGTACTTC | CASSSSGRSNNEQYF
NA | TRBJ1-6 | NA | TRBV7-9 | 12 | TGTGCCAGCAGCTTGGGGAAATCACCCCTCCACTTT | CASSLGKSPLHF
NA | TRBJ2-7 | NA | TRBV20-1 | 13 | TGCAGGGCTAGAGATCAGGCTTCCTACGAGCAGTACTTC | CRARDQASYEQYF
NA | TRBJ2-1 | TRBD2 | TRBV11-1 | 17 | TGTGCCAGCAGCCTACTAGTTCTAGCGGGAGGGCGGAATGAGCAGTTCTTC | CASSLLVLAGGRNEQFF
many | TRBJ2-3 | NA | TRBV24-1 | 11 | TGTGCCACCAGTCGGGGAGATACGCAGTATTTT | CATSRGDTQYF
NA | TRBJ2-5 | NA | TRBV4-2 | 17 | TGTGCCAGCAGCCAAACCCGGGGTAGCGGCCCCCAAGAGACCCAGTACTTC | CASSQTRGSGPQETQYF
NA | TRBJ2-1 | TRBD1 | TRBV7-6 | 19 | TGTACCAGCAGACAAAGGACAGGGGGCATGACGGGAGATTGGAATGAGCAGTTCTTC | CTSRQRTGGMTGDWNEQFF
NA | TRBJ1-6 | NA | TRBV6-5 | 15 | TGTGCCAGCAGACTAGACAGGATCTATAATTCACCCCTCCACTTT | CASRLDRIYNSPLHF
NA | TRBJ2-3 | NA | TRBV14 | 14 | TGTGCCAGCAGCCAAGTGTCCAGCGCAGATACGCAGTATTTT | CASSQVSSADTQYF
few | TRBJ2-7 | TRBD1 | TRBV13 | 16 | TGTGCCAGCAGCTTTCTCGGCAGGGACAGGGCCAACGAGCAGTACTTC | CASSFLGRDRANEQYF
NA | TRBJ2-7 | TRBD2 | TRBV4-2 | 17 | TGTGCCAGCAGCCAAGGTCGGAGTAGCGGGACAAGTTACGAGCAGTACTTC | CASSQGRSSGTSYEQYF
NA | TRBJ2-7 | TRBD2 | TRBV6-1 | 18 | TGTGCCAGCAGGAGGGGGGGACGACTAGCGGGGAGCTCCTACGAGCAGTACTTC | CASRRGGRLAGSSYEQYF
many | TRBJ2-7 | TRBD1 | TRBV3-1 | 13 | TGTGCCAGCAGCACAGGGGGCTCCTACGAGCAGTACTTC | CASSTGGSYEQYF
NA | TRBJ2-7 | NA | TRBV9 | 15 | TGTGCCAGCAGCGTAGAGGCAGCCCCCTCCTACGAGCAGTACTTC | CASSVEAAPSYEQYF
NA | TRBJ2-1 | TRBD2 | TRBV20-1 | 17 | TGCAGTGCTGGCGGGACTAGCGGGAGGTCGTCCTACAATGAGCAGTTCTTC | CSAGGTSGRSSYNEQFF
NA | TRBJ2-7 | TRBD2 | TRBV6-1 | 17 | TGTGCCAGCTCAGGAGGGACTAGCGGGTTCCCGATCTACGAGCAGTACTTC | CASSGGTSGFPIYEQYF
NA | TRBJ1-5 | NA | TRBV12-3/TRBV12-4 | 15 | TGTGCCAGCAGTTTAGGGGGGGGGCGCCATCAGCCCCAGCATTTT | CASSLGGGRHQPQHF
NA | TRBJ2-1 | NA | TRBV7-9 | 14 | TGTGCCAGCAGCTTAGGTACTATTGCGACTGAGCAGTTCTTC | CASSLGTIATEQFF
few | TRBJ2-7 | NA | TRBV21-1 | 17 | TGTGCCAGCAGCTGGTGGTCCTTAGACAGGAGGGACTACGAGCAGTACTTC | CASSWWSLDRRDYEQYF
NA | TRBJ2-1 | NA | TRBV11-2 | 18 | TGTGCCAGCAGCTCCGGTCATAGTGGACTACCCATCTCCAATGAGCAGTTCTTC | CASSSGHSGLPISNEQFF
NA | TRBJ1-2 | TRBD1 | TRBV15 | 14 | TGTGCCACCAGCAGAGCAGTGGGGACAGATGGCTACACCTTC | CATSRAVGTDGYTF
NA | TRBJ2-3 | TRBD2 | TRBV6-2/TRBV6-3 | 14 | TGTGCCAGCAGTTTCGGGAGGGCGGAAGATACGCAGTATTTT | CASSFGRAEDTQYF
NA | TRBJ2-7 | TRBD1 | TRBV12-3/TRBV12-4 | 15 | TGTGCCAGCAGCCGGGACAGGGATAGCTCCTACGAGCAGTACTTC | CASSRDRDSSYEQYF
NA | TRBJ2-7 | NA | TRBV24-1 | 14 | TGTGCCACCAGTGATGTTGGGACCTACTACGAGCAGTACTTC | CATSDVGTYYEQYF
NA | TRBJ1-2 | NA | TRBV25-1 | 13 | TGTGCCAGCAGTGGAAAAGGGTTAATTGGCTACACCTTC | CASSGKGLIGYTF
NA | TRBJ1-6 | NA | TRBV6-5 | 16 | TGTGCCAGCAGTTACGTCCCAGGCCCCTATAATTCACCCCTCCACTTT | CASSYVPGPYNSPLHF
NA | TRBJ2-5 | NA | TRBV5-1 | 15 | TGCGCCAGCAGCTTGGCCGGGGCAGCGTTGGCGACCCAGTACTTC | CASSLAGAALATQYF